This TCR beta chain was sequenced in a study of cytomegalovirus exposure and HLA in healthy donors. This CDR3 comprises 13 residues. V lost 5 bases and J lost 4; bases outside the gene matches: 5. Germline V gene lookup returns CDR1 WNHNN and CDR2 SYGVQD (reference sequence). In the case of this clone: What it recognizes is unknown.

The PCR ran on 60 Vbeta and 13 Jbeta primers. Measured with immunoSEQ multiplex PCR; TCRdb has only the in-frame clones, and not every one. This sample yields tens of thousands of clones, of which around three quarters are seen a single time; about 8% belongs to the top ten. Regarding the study as a whole: Rare TCR sequences dominated, though some public TCRs recurred in many donors.

The chain recombines TRBV10-1 with TRBJ2-7, with 7 bases identical to TRBD1. The sequenced sample was PBMCs. The clonotype comes from a man in his sixties in good health and CMV-seronegative. In nucleotides, the CDR3 is TGCGCCAGCAGTATAGGACAGGAGTACGAGCAGTACTTC. It yields the protein CASSIGQEYEQYF.